This passage covers 20 T cell receptor beta chains from one sample sequenced in a study of shared clonotypes between healthy human individuals. Method: immunoSEQ multiplex PCR; TCRdb's copy keeps in-frame clones and lacks some. The data show 740,000 or so clones, around 73% seen once. Material: memory CD4+ T cells sorted from blood. Specified subset: CD45RA-negative fraction. These receptors were taken from a woman in her twenties or thirties in good health.

This clone showed up just once. The chain joins TRBV19 to TRBJ1-5; 10 bases are a match to TRBD1. V lost 7 bases to trimming and J lost 7 bases; unmatched junction nucleotides: 13. The CDR3 has 16 residues. Germline lookup yields CDR1 LNHDA and CDR2 SQIVND (reference sequence). The CDR3: CASTTLKGQGRQPQHF. Written as DNA, the CDR3 is TGTGCCAGTACAACTTTGAAGGGACAGGGGCGACAGCCCCAGCATTTT.

This clone was seen only a few times. The chain carries TRBV29-1 and TRBJ2-1, with D hard to call. The ends were cut back, 7 bases at V and 1 base at J, with 14 bases in the middle. The CDR3 extends over 14 amino acids. From germline, CDR1 is SQVTM and CDR2 ANQGSEA. CDR3 loop: CSGGSPDSYNEQFF. The CDR3 DNA sequence: TGCAGCGGGGGTAGCCCTGATTCCTACAATGAGCAGTTCTTC.

This clone was observed a few times. This specimen includes other DNA sequences encoding the same CDR3. The V call is TRBV29-1, the J call TRBJ1-5; TRBD1 agrees at 7 bases. J gave up 4 bases and V 6 bases, and 3 bases lay outside the gene matches. Germline V gene lookup returns CDR1 SQVTM and CDR2 ANQGSEA. CDR3 size: 12 residues. CDR3: CSVSGGNQPQHF. In DNA, the CDR3 is TGCAGCGTATCAGGGGGGAATCAGCCCCAGCATTTT.

The genes are TRBV19 and TRBJ1-1; D is ambiguous. Trimming stripped 1 base from V and 0 bases from J, with 9 bases between. This CDR3 comprises 15 residues. CDR1 LNHDA and CDR2 SQIVND come from the germline V gene (reference sequence). For the CDR3, the DNA is TGTGCCAGTAGTATAGCTGCCAGCATGAACACTGAAGCTTTCTTT. The encoded protein is CASSIAASMNTEAFF.

This chain joins TRBV6-1 and TRBJ2-3, with TRBD2 matching over 13 bases. Unmatched junction bases numbered 7, after V lost 4 bases and J lost 0 bases. The CDR3 length is 18 residues. CDR1 and CDR2 from the germline V gene are MNHNS and SASEGT. This chain's CDR3 is CASSGGLAGRGSTDTQYF. CDR3 in DNA: TGTGCCAGCAGTGGGGGACTAGCGGGACGGGGTAGCACAGATACGCAGTATTTT.

This chain joins TRBV5-1 and TRBJ2-2; tentatively, D is TRBD1 (6 bases). V lost 0 bases, J lost 4 bases, and 13 bases lay in between. The CDR3 loop spans 16 amino acids. Germline lookup yields CDR1 SGHRS and CDR2 YFSETQ. CDR3 loop: CASSLGQGSITGELFF. The CDR3, as DNA: TGCGCCAGCAGCTTGGGGCAGGGGTCGATCACCGGGGAGCTGTTTTTT.

The chain recombines TRBV28 with TRBJ1-1; D unresolved. V was pared by 7 bases and J by 4 bases, with 10 bases between. This CDR3 contains 12 residues. Germline V gives CDR1 MDHEN, CDR2 SYDVKM. CDR3 in amino acids: CASKLGITEAFF. The CDR3 DNA reads TGTGCCAGCAAGTTGGGGATCACTGAAGCTTTCTTT.

The chain links TRBV5-1 to TRBJ2-6; D is unclear. CDR3 length: 14 residues. Germline V gives CDR1 SGHRS, CDR2 YFSETQ. V shed 4 bases and J shed 2 bases, with 7 bases lying between them. The CDR3 reads CASSRSPGANVLTF. The CDR3 nucleotides are TGCGCCAGCAGCCGGAGTCCTGGGGCCAACGTCCTGACTTTC.

The CDR3 region has the DNA TGTGCCAGCAGGATGACTAGCGGGTCGGACGAGCAGTACTTC. Its protein is CASRMTSGSDEQYF. This rearrangement joins TRBV6-1 to TRBJ2-7, with TRBD2 matching over 10 bases. The CDR3 totals 14 residues. Germline CDR1 reads MNHNS; CDR2 reads SASEGT. Germline trimming cut 6 bases from V and 5 bases from J; bases unmatched to any gene: 7.

The table lists this clone with many counts. The identical CDR3 is also encoded by other nucleotide sequences in the sample. The rearrangement joins TRBV5-1 to TRBJ2-2; 11 nucleotides line up with TRBD1. The CDR3 is made up of 15 amino acids. Trimming took 4 bases from V and 5 from J; bases not matched to a gene: 4. In germline, CDR1 is SGHRS, CDR2 YFSETQ. CDR3 protein: CASSPGTGGTGELFF. The DNA of the CDR3 is TGCGCCAGCAGCCCAGGGACAGGGGGAACCGGGGAGCTGTTTTTT.

The chain couples TRBV7-2 to TRBJ2-7; D is unclear. Germline CDR1 reads SGHTA; CDR2 reads FQGNSA. Trimming stripped 2 bases from V and 1 base from J, with 9 bases between. CDR3 size: 14 residues. The CDR3 loop is CASSLQWTSYEQYF. The CDR3 DNA is TGTGCCAGCAGCTTACAATGGACGTCCTACGAGCAGTACTTC.

The chain recombines TRBV5-1 with TRBJ2-1; 11 positions agree with TRBD2. The CDR3 has 16 residues. V shed 4 bases, J shed 4 bases, and the junction held 7 bases outside the gene matches. Per the germline V gene, CDR1 is SGHRS and CDR2 is YFSETQ. CDR3 in DNA: TGCGCCAGCAGCGTAGATAGCGGGAGGGCATACAATGAGCAGTTCTTC. It translates to CASSVDSGRAYNEQFF.

V gene TRBV5-1 combines with J gene TRBJ2-5; 7 nucleotides line up with TRBD1. Germline loops: CDR1 SGHRS, CDR2 YFSETQ. The CDR3 is 15 residues long. J lost 5 bases, V lost 6 bases, and 13 bases had no gene match. The CDR3 region has the DNA TGCGCCAGCACGGTCGACAGGGAACTTTCGGAGACCCAGTACTTC. Protein sequence: CASTVDRELSETQYF.

The rearrangement uses TRBV6-1 and TRBJ1-1; 10 bases match TRBD1. The CDR3 sequence is 15 residues long. Losses at the gene ends were 6 bases for V and 7 bases for J; bases not matched to a gene: 11. Germline CDR1 MNHNS, CDR2 SASEGT. CDR3 sequence (DNA): TGTGCCAGCAGGGCTCCGGGACAGGGGAATTTTGAAGCTTTCTTT. Its protein is CASRAPGQGNFEAFF.

The chain joins TRBV28 to TRBJ2-5; D possibly uses TRBD1 or TRBD2 (5 bases each). The CDR3 contains 14 residues. Germline values: CDR1 MDHEN, CDR2 SYDVKM. V lost 6 bases and J lost 7, with 18 bases in between. CDR3 DNA sequence: TGTGCCAGCAGGAACAGGACTCGGGAAGGGACCCAGTACTTC. Protein product: CASRNRTREGTQYF.

This clone was found a few times. Other DNA sequences of this sample code for an identical CDR3. For the CDR3, the DNA is TGCGCCAGCAGCCTCGGGACTAGCGGAGACGAGCAGTACTTC. This codes for CASSLGTSGDEQYF. The chain employs TRBV5-1 and TRBJ2-7; TRBD2 agrees at 11 bases. With V trimmed by 4 bases and J by 5 bases, 5 bases remained unmatched. This CDR3 region has 14 residues. Germline V gene lookup returns CDR1 SGHRS and CDR2 YFSETQ. Complete variable domain (other parts from reference TRBV5-1 and TRBJ2-7): KAGVTQTPRYLIKTRGQQVTLSCSPISGHRSVSWYQQTPGQGLQFLFEYFSETQRNKGNFPGRFSGRQFSNSRSEMNVSTLELGDSALYLCASSLGTSGDEQYFGPGTRLTVT.

The rearrangement joins TRBV4-1 to TRBJ1-1; D is undetermined. Trimming shortened V by 4 bases and J by 3 bases, and 15 bases separated the two germline ends. The CDR3 has 15 amino acids. From germline, CDR1 is MGHRA and CDR2 YSYEKL. The CDR3 DNA is TGCGCCAGCAGCCCGAGCTCGGGCGGCCACACTGAAGCTTTCTTT. Translated, it gives CASSPSSGGHTEAFF.

The chain combines TRBV28 with TRBJ1-5; no clear D gene. CDR1 is MDHEN and CDR2 is SYDVKM in the germline V gene. The CDR3 totals 14 residues. V shed 5 bases and J shed 7 bases, with 15 bases lying between them. In nucleotides, the CDR3 is TGTGCCAGCAGTGATCCCTACAACGGGCAGCCCCAGCATTTT. Amino acids: CASSDPYNGQPQHF. The variable domain in full, with the rest retrieved from reference TRBV28 and TRBJ1-5, is DVKVTQSSRYLVKRTGEKVFLECVQDMDHENMFWYRQDPGLGLRLIYFSYDVKMKEKGDIPEGYSVSREKKERFSLILESASTNQTSMYLCASSDPYNGQPQHFGDGTRLSIL.

V gene TRBV30 combines with J gene TRBJ2-5; unclear D gene. The CDR3 runs to 12 residues. The germline V gene has CDR1 GTSNPN and CDR2 SVGIG (reference sequence). V was trimmed by 4 bases and J by 4 bases, leaving 10 bases between them. The CDR3 coding sequence is TGTGCCTGGACCGCCGTCGGAGAGACCCAGTACTTC. As protein: CAWTAVGETQYF.

The V call is TRBV9, the J call TRBJ2-5; D possibly uses TRBD1 or TRBD2 (6 bases each). The CDR3 runs to 16 residues. Per the germline V gene, CDR1 is SGDLS and CDR2 is YYNGEE. V lost 5 bases and J 4 bases, leaving 21 bases between the germline ends. CDR3: CASSGGTGGLLETQYF. The CDR3 nucleotides are TGTGCCAGCAGTGGTGGGACTGGGGGGCTTCTAGAGACCCAGTACTTC. Full variable domain (remainder filled in from reference TRBV9 and TRBJ2-5): DSGVTQTPKHLITATGQRVTLRCSPRSGDLSVYWYQQSLDQGLQFLIQYYNGEERAKGNILERFSAQQFPDLHSELNLSSLELGDSALYFCASSGGTGGLLETQYFGPGTRLLVL.